The entry below describes one T cell receptor beta chain. What it binds is unknown. Donors in the study were healthy people who gave bone marrow. The data derive from a study of cytomegalovirus exposure and HLA in healthy donors. Notes on the study in general: A later analysis found most CMV-associated TCR beta chains apparently HLA-restricted. V- and J-gene trimming of TCR beta was linked (in a later analysis) to a missense DCLRE1C variant. In an earlier analysis, most TCR beta V segments were productive about 87% or about 30% of the time.

This PCR relied on a set of 60 Vbeta primers and 13 Jbeta primers. Some clones are missing from TCRdb's copy, which holds only in-frame ones; the method was immunoSEQ multiplex PCR. This table holds approximately 110,000 clones. Trimming pared 2 bases from V and 8 bases from J, leaving 7 bases between. CDR1 is SGHKS, CDR2 YYEKEE, per germline (reference sequence). The CDR3 has 11 residues. This clonotype originated in a man aged 18-30 years in good health and CMV-seronegative. Sequencing was done on a sample of PBMCs. The chain is built from TRBV5-5 and TRBJ1-1; D not certain. CDR3 DNA sequence: TGTGCCAGCAGCTTCTCCGGGGAAGCTTTCTTT. Its translation is CASSFSGEAFF. Full variable domain (remainder filled in from reference TRBV5-5 and TRBJ1-1): DAGVTQSPTHLIKTRGQQVTLRCSPISGHKSVSWYQQVLGQGPQFIFQYYEKEERGRGNFPDRFSARQFPNYSSELNVNALLLGDSALYLCASSFSGEAFFGQGTRLTVV.